Shown below are 20 T cell receptor beta chains from a single sample sequenced in a study of OX40 agonist ivuxolimab in advanced cancers. Profiled with immunoSEQ multiplex PCR; TCRdb holds only in-frame clones, not every one. This repertoire shows fewer than 90,000 clones, roughly 87% found once; its top ten account for roughly 3.1%. The source material was CD4+ or CD8+ T cells sorted from blood, sampled in a trial of the OX40 agonist ivuxolimab. These receptors were taken from an adult with an advanced solid tumor such as melanoma, head and neck, liver or kidney cancer.

This rearrangement joins TRBV4-2 to TRBJ1-2, with 8 positions matching TRBD1. The CDR3 sequence is 13 residues long. J lost 6 bases, V lost 2 bases, and 2 bases had no gene match. Germline CDR1 is LGHNA and CDR2 is YNFKEQ. The CDR3 DNA follows: TGTGCCAGCAGCCAACAGGGGGCAAATGGCTACACCTTC. Protein: CASSQQGANGYTF.

The rearrangement links TRBV5-5 to TRBJ1-6; D might be TRBD1 (6 bases). The CDR3 is 14 residues long. The V end was cut by 5 bases, the J end by 6 bases, with 12 bases between. Germline-derived CDR1 and CDR2 are SGHKS and YYEKEE (reference sequence). CDR3 region: CASSSGQVNSPLHF. CDR3 nucleotide sequence: TGTGCCAGCAGTTCGGGACAAGTTAATTCACCCCTCCACTTT.

The chain recombines TRBV6-5 with TRBJ2-2; the match to TRBD1 covers 7 bases. Trimming removed 8 bases from V and 6 bases from J; junction bases left unmatched: 12. The CDR3 runs 15 residues. Germline CDR1 MNHEY, CDR2 SVGAGI. For the CDR3, the DNA is TGTGCCAGCTTGGGACAGACGGTGGGCGCCGGGGAGCTGTTTTTT. Protein sequence: CASLGQTVGAGELFF.

The V and J genes are TRBV28 and TRBJ1-1, with 7 positions matching TRBD1. The CDR3 is 16 residues long. CDR1 and CDR2 (germline): MDHEN, SYDVKM. V shed 10 bases and J 1 base; nucleotides not matched to a gene: 15. As DNA, the CDR3 is TGTGCCACCCGTGACAGGGCGGGTCAGGGGAACACTGAAGCTTTCTTT. Encoded protein: CATRDRAGQGNTEAFF.

This clone was found a few times. The chain is built from TRBV29-1 and TRBJ1-1; D unresolved. The CDR3 extends over 13 amino acids. V was trimmed by 3 bases and J by 0 bases, leaving 8 bases between them. CDR1 SQVTM and CDR2 ANQGSEA come from the germline V gene. This CDR3 reads CSVDGRLNTEAFF. The CDR3 DNA reads TGCAGCGTTGACGGCAGGCTGAACACTGAAGCTTTCTTT.

The gene calls are TRBV6-5 and TRBJ1-1; the match to TRBD1 covers 11 bases. Germline V gene sequence: CDR1 MNHEY, CDR2 SVGAGI. The CDR3 has 16 residues. J lost 4 bases, V lost 0 bases, and 4 bases had no gene match. CDR3 in amino acids: CASSYSLGTGGTEAFF. The CDR3 DNA follows: TGTGCCAGCAGTTACTCTTTAGGGACAGGGGGCACTGAAGCTTTCTTT.

This chain connects TRBV6-1 to TRBJ1-2, with no clear D. With 2 bases removed from V and 3 bases from J, the gap between germline ends came to 10 bases. Per the germline V gene, CDR1 is MNHNS and CDR2 is SASEGT. The CDR3 has 14 amino acids. CDR3 loop: CASSEPAGDYGYTF. CDR3 bases: TGTGCCAGCAGTGAACCGGCGGGCGACTATGGCTACACCTTC.

This clone has only a few counts. V and J are TRBV7-2 and TRBJ2-6, with TRBD1 identical over 10 bases. Germline V CDR1 and CDR2: SGHTA, FQGNSA. The CDR3 is 17 amino acids. The V and J ends lost 0 bases and 1 base, in that order; junction bases with no gene match: 0. The CDR3, as DNA: TGTGCCAGCAGCTTAGCGGGACAGGGGTCTGGGGCCAACGTCCTGACTTTC. Protein sequence: CASSLAGQGSGANVLTF.

The V gene is TRBV14, the J gene TRBJ1-3; TRBD1 agrees at 8 bases. V was clipped by 1 base and J by 2 bases; unmatched bases: 7. The CDR3 contains 17 residues. Per the germline V gene, CDR1 is SGHDN and CDR2 is FVKESK. The CDR3 DNA reads as TGTGCCAGCAGCCAAGCCAGGACAGGGAGGACTGGAAACACCATATATTTT. Translated, it gives CASSQARTGRTGNTIYF.

This clone was observed a single time. The rearrangement uses TRBV5-4 and TRBJ2-7; D may be TRBD2 (5 bases). The CDR3 is 16 amino acids. The germline V gene has CDR1 SGHNT and CDR2 YYREEE (reference sequence). With 0 bases removed from V and 4 bases from J, the gap between germline ends came to 17 bases. CDR3 protein: CASSLVRGSAFYEQYF. CDR3 nucleotide sequence: TGTGCCAGCAGCTTGGTTCGGGGTTCAGCATTTTACGAGCAGTACTTC.

The V gene is TRBV5-1, the J gene TRBJ1-3; tentatively, D is TRBD1 (5 bases). Germline V lookup: CDR1 SGHRS, CDR2 YFSETQ. Trimming shortened V by 5 bases and J by 3 bases, and 15 bases separated the two germline ends. There are 15 residues in the CDR3. CDR3 in amino acids: CASSSGALGGNTIYF. In DNA form, the CDR3 reads TGCGCCAGCAGTTCTGGGGCGTTGGGTGGAAACACCATATATTTT.

The V gene is TRBV6-5, the J gene TRBJ2-7; 9 nucleotides agree with TRBD1. This CDR3 spans 14 amino acids. J gave up 4 bases and V 4 bases, and 5 bases lay outside the gene matches. Germline CDR1 and CDR2: MNHEY and SVGAGI. In nucleotides, the CDR3 is TGTGCCAGCAGTTCGACAGGGGGGCTGTACGAGCAGTACTTC. It codes for CASSSTGGLYEQYF.

The chain couples TRBV30 to TRBJ2-7; 9 bases map to TRBD2. The CDR3 has 16 residues. CDR1 is GTSNPN, CDR2 SVGIG, per germline (reference sequence). Unmatched junction bases numbered 12, after V lost 2 bases and J lost 4 bases. The CDR3 is CAWSPRLAGEKYEQYF. The CDR3 DNA reads TGTGCCTGGAGTCCGCGTTTAGCGGGAGAAAAATACGAGCAGTACTTC.

V gene TRBV5-1 combines with J gene TRBJ1-6; D gene unclear. This CDR3 region has 14 residues. Trimming pared 7 bases from V and 7 bases from J, leaving 15 bases between. CDR1 SGHRS and CDR2 YFSETQ come from the germline V gene. The CDR3 DNA reads TGCGCCAGCCATCTGGAAGGAAAGAATTCACCCCTCCACTTT. It is translated as CASHLEGKNSPLHF.

The chain has TRBV5-1 and TRBJ1-4; no clear D. Trimming took off 0 bases at V and 5 bases at J, with 8 bases between the two ends. The CDR3 runs 14 residues. Germline CDR1 and CDR2: SGHRS and YFSETQ. CDR3 amino acids: CASSLEPANEKLFF. The DNA for the CDR3 is TGCGCCAGCAGCTTGGAACCGGCAAATGAAAAACTGTTTTTT.

This clone was seen more than once but under ten times. The chain links TRBV30 to TRBJ1-3, with a tentative D call TRBD1 (5 bases). The V and J ends lost 3 bases and 0 bases respectively, with 15 bases between them. The CDR3 totals 16 residues. In germline, CDR1 is GTSNPN, CDR2 SVGIG (reference sequence). The CDR3 region has the DNA TGTGCCTGGAGAAGGGGTGTCAGAAGCTCTGGAAACACCATATATTTT. Protein sequence: CAWRRGVRSSGNTIYF.

A few counts support this clone. V usage is TRBV11-2 and J usage is TRBJ2-7; the match to TRBD2 covers 12 bases. Germline V lookup: CDR1 SGHAT, CDR2 FQNNGV. Trimming took 5 bases from V and 7 from J; bases not matched to a gene: 9. The CDR3 totals 15 residues. CDR3 loop: CASSATSGSLREQYF. The CDR3, as DNA: TGTGCCAGCAGCGCGACTAGCGGGAGCCTTCGGGAGCAGTACTTC.

The gene calls are TRBV6-6 and TRBJ1-3; possible D gene TRBD1, 5 bases. The length of the CDR3 is 11 residues. From germline, CDR1 is MNHNY and CDR2 SVGAGI (reference sequence). Trimming pared 7 bases from V and 13 bases from J, leaving 14 bases between. CDR3: CASTAGGPIYF. The CDR3 DNA is TGTGCCAGCACCGCGGGGGGACCGATATATTTT.

This clone was seen once. V is TRBV5-8 and J is TRBJ1-5; 7 bases are shared with TRBD1. V was clipped by 4 bases and J by 7 bases; unmatched bases: 8. Germline assignment: CDR1 SGHTS and CDR2 YDEGEE. CDR3 length equals 14 residues. The CDR3: CASSVRQGAQPQHF. In nucleotides, the CDR3 is TGTGCCAGCAGCGTACGACAGGGTGCGCAGCCCCAGCATTTT.

The chain uses TRBV28 and TRBJ1-3; tentative D call: TRBD1 (6 bases). This CDR3 is 15 amino acids long. The ends were cut back, 2 bases at V and 4 bases at J, with 12 bases in the middle. CDR1 and CDR2 from the germline V gene are MDHEN and SYDVKM. CDR3: CASSLPGARGNTIYF. CDR3 nucleotide sequence: TGTGCCAGCAGTTTACCAGGGGCGCGGGGAAACACCATATATTTT.